The 29 T cell receptor beta chains reported below all come from one sample, sequenced in a study of radiotherapy plus CTLA-4 blockade in lung cancer. Sequencing was performed with immunoSEQ multiplex PCR; in TCRdb, only in-frame clones are kept and a portion is missing. The data show 40,000 to 50,000 clones, roughly four fifths seen once. Source: peripheral blood, taken from a patient treated with radiotherapy plus ipilimumab. The source is a human donor with non-small cell lung cancer who had stable disease on radiotherapy plus ipilimumab.

The chain recombines TRBV6-1 with TRBJ2-1, with a weak D call TRBD2 (5 bases). Trimming took 2 bases from V and 2 from J, leaving 16 bases between them. Germline CDR1 reads MNHNS; CDR2 reads SASEGT. The CDR3 spans 17 residues. The CDR3 DNA follows: TGTGCCAGCAGTGAATGGGAACTAGTCACTACCTACAATGAGCAGTTCTTC. Translation gives CASSEWELVTTYNEQFF.

The V and J genes are TRBV6-1 and TRBJ2-1, with a weak D call TRBD2 (7 bases). Germline assignment: CDR1 MNHNS and CDR2 SASEGT. The CDR3 loop spans 14 amino acids. The V and J ends lost 4 bases and 9 bases respectively, with 16 bases between them. The CDR3 nucleotides are TGTGCCAGCAGTGGGGCAGGGAGGGGGACTGAGCAGTTCTTC. Protein sequence: CASSGAGRGTEQFF.

The gene calls are TRBV6-5 and TRBJ2-3, with D perhaps matching TRBD2 (6 bases). Trimming left V 7 bases short and J 6 bases short, with 11 bases between. This CDR3 comprises 12 residues. CDR1 is MNHEY, CDR2 SVGAGI, per germline. CDR3 in amino acids: CASKSSADTQYF. CDR3 coding DNA: TGTGCCAGCAAGTCTAGCGCCGATACGCAGTATTTT.

The chain recombines TRBV4-3 with TRBJ2-1; 10 bases match TRBD1. Looked up from germline, CDR1 is LGHNA and CDR2 is YSLEER. V trimming: 6 bases; J trimming: 5 bases; junction bases outside the gene matches: 7. The CDR3 has 15 residues. CDR3 amino acids: CASSPGTGVNNEQFF. As DNA, the CDR3 is TGCGCCAGCAGTCCCGGGACAGGGGTTAACAATGAGCAGTTCTTC.

In this sample, this clone turned up once. This rearrangement joins TRBV10-3 to TRBJ2-4; unclear D gene. The CDR3 is 15 amino acids. Germline lookup yields CDR1 ENHRY and CDR2 SYGVKD. V was cut by 0 bases and J by 6 bases, with 12 bases left in between. The CDR3 reads CAISESGGRANIQYF. The DNA for the CDR3 is TGTGCCATCAGTGAGTCTGGCGGCAGAGCAAACATTCAGTACTTC.

CDR3 sequence reads: CASSVGGINQPQHF. In nucleotides, the CDR3 is TGTGCCAGCAGCGTAGGAGGGATCAATCAGCCCCAGCATTTT. The chain joins TRBV9 to TRBJ1-5, with D hard to call. The CDR3 spans 14 residues. Germline CDR1 and CDR2: SGDLS and YYNGEE. V lost 0 bases to trimming and J lost 3 bases, with 7 bases between them. Drawing the rest from reference TRBV9 and TRBJ1-5, the complete variable domain is DSGVTQTPKHLITATGQRVTLRCSPRSGDLSVYWYQQSLDQGLQFLIQYYNGEERAKGNILERFSAQQFPDLHSELNLSSLELGDSALYFCASSVGGINQPQHFGDGTRLSIL.

The chain has TRBV11-2 and TRBJ1-2; 8 bases are shared with TRBD1. With V trimmed by 1 base and J by 8 bases, 12 bases remained unmatched. CDR1 and CDR2 (germline): SGHAT, FQNNGV. CDR3 length equals 16 residues. The CDR3 here is CASSLVRTGRAGGYTF. CDR3 DNA: TGTGCCAGCAGCTTAGTTAGGACAGGGAGGGCCGGGGGCTACACCTTC.

V usage is TRBV27 and J usage is TRBJ2-6; 9 nucleotides agree with TRBD1. The ends lost 5 bases at V and 1 base at J; junction bases unmatched: 6. There are 17 residues in the CDR3. In germline, CDR1 is MNHEY, CDR2 SMNVEV (reference sequence). CDR3 DNA sequence: TGTGCCAGCAGTACAGGGGGCTTAGTATCTGGGGCCAACGTCCTGACTTTC. Protein sequence: CASSTGGLVSGANVLTF.

The CDR3 reads CASSVGGGADTQYF. In nucleotides, the CDR3 is TGTGCCAGCAGTGTGGGCGGAGGGGCAGATACGCAGTATTTT. The chain couples TRBV6-1 to TRBJ2-3, with TRBD2 as a possible D gene (6 bases). Trimming took 4 bases from V and 4 from J, leaving 12 bases between them. The germline CDR1 and CDR2 sequences are MNHNS and SASEGT. CDR3 length: 14 amino acids.

The chain links TRBV4-1 to TRBJ2-4, with TRBD2 as a possible D gene (5 bases). V gave up 0 bases and J gave up 8 bases, with 11 bases separating them. The CDR3 length is 14 residues. Germline CDR1 MGHRA, CDR2 YSYEKL. The CDR3 region is CASSQDEGRDIQYF. The CDR3 bases are TGCGCCAGCAGCCAAGATGAGGGAAGGGACATTCAGTACTTC.

The chain has TRBV27 and TRBJ2-7; 9 bases are shared with TRBD1. CDR3 length: 15 residues. The germline CDR1 and CDR2 sequences are MNHEY and SMNVEV (reference sequence). Trimming cost V 4 bases and J 4 bases; bases outside gene matches: 8. The CDR3 region has the DNA TGTGCCAGCAGTTCCAAAAAGGGACAGGGATACGAGCAGTACTTC. Amino acid sequence: CASSSKKGQGYEQYF.

The chain combines TRBV19 with TRBJ2-1, with D perhaps TRBD2 (5 bases). Germline CDR1 is LNHDA and CDR2 is SQIVND (reference sequence). V was cut by 3 bases and J by 4 bases, with 13 bases left in between. The CDR3 length is 15 residues. CDR3 in amino acids: CASSMDGGFYNEQFF. The CDR3 DNA follows: TGTGCCAGTAGTATGGATGGCGGGTTTTACAATGAGCAGTTCTTC. The variable domain in full, with the rest retrieved from reference TRBV19 and TRBJ2-1, is DGGITQSPKYLFRKEGQNVTLSCEQNLNHDAMYWYRQDPGQGLRLIYYSQIVNDFQKGDIAEGYSVSREKKESFPLTVTSAQKNPTAFYLCASSMDGGFYNEQFFGPGTRLTVL.

This chain uses TRBV2 with TRBJ2-3; TRBD2 aligns across 9 bases. Germline trimming cut 5 bases from V and 0 bases from J; bases unmatched to any gene: 9. The V gene's germline CDR1 is SNHLY and CDR2 FYNNEI. The CDR3 spans 17 residues. The CDR3 region is CASSPASGDGSTDTQYF. The CDR3 DNA follows: TGTGCCAGCAGTCCAGCTAGCGGGGATGGAAGCACAGATACGCAGTATTTT.

This clone was counted between two and nine times. J is TRBJ1-2 and V is TRBV6-5; 12 nucleotides match TRBD1. The V gene end was trimmed by 0 bases and the J gene end by 7 bases; junction bases not matched to a gene: 6. Looked up from germline, CDR1 is MNHEY and CDR2 is SVGAGI. This CDR3 region has 16 residues. The CDR3 spells CASSYSGGTGGPGYTF. The CDR3 nucleotides read TGTGCCAGCAGTTACTCAGGTGGGACAGGGGGCCCTGGCTACACCTTC.

The chain joins TRBV2 to TRBJ1-1; 7 nucleotides agree with TRBD1. Germline CDR1 is SNHLY and CDR2 is FYNNEI. The CDR3 loop spans 14 amino acids. Germline trimming cut 6 bases from V and 5 bases from J; bases unmatched to any gene: 9. The DNA of the CDR3 is TGTGCCAGCAGGCTAAACAGGGGTGGTACTGAAGCTTTCTTT. Its protein product is CASRLNRGGTEAFF.

This clone was seen a single time. J is TRBJ2-2 and V is TRBV2; D uncertain. V was clipped by 6 bases and J by 4 bases, with 6 bases between them. Per the germline V gene, CDR1 is SNHLY and CDR2 is FYNNEI. The CDR3 has 12 amino acids. The CDR3 coding sequence is TGTGCCAGCAGAATCCTCACCGGGGAGCTGTTTTTT. It yields the protein CASRILTGELFF. Together with reference TRBV2 and TRBJ2-2, the CDR3 gives the full variable domain: EPEVTQTPSHQVTQMGQEVILRCVPISNHLYFYWYRQILGQKVEFLVSFYNNEISEKSEIFDDQFSVERPDGSNFTLKIRSTKLEDSAMYFCASRILTGELFFGEGSRLTVL.

The chain links TRBV7-2 to TRBJ1-5, with unresolved D. V lost 3 bases, J lost 0 bases, and 15 bases lay in between. Germline V gives CDR1 SGHTA, CDR2 FQGNSA. CDR3 length: 17 amino acids. The CDR3, as DNA: TGTGCCAGCAGCTTCAGCCCCGGGAGGTTTAGCAATCAGCCCCAGCATTTT. Its translation: CASSFSPGRFSNQPQHF.

The chain recombines TRBV2 with TRBJ2-3; 7 bases match TRBD2. CDR1 and CDR2 (germline): SNHLY, FYNNEI. V shed 7 bases, J shed 3 bases, and the junction held 7 bases outside the gene matches. The CDR3 spans 14 residues. Here the CDR3 reads CASIGGLLTDTQYF. DNA of the CDR3: TGTGCCAGCATCGGGGGGTTATTAACAGATACGCAGTATTTT.

This clone was counted between two and nine times. The V gene is TRBV19, the J gene TRBJ2-5; 10 nucleotides agree with TRBD1. J lost 5 bases, V lost 4 bases, and 4 bases had no gene match. This CDR3 spans 14 amino acids. Germline CDR1 reads LNHDA; CDR2 reads SQIVND (reference sequence). CDR3 protein: CASSTGQGPETQYF. The CDR3 nucleotides read TGTGCCAGTAGTACGGGACAGGGGCCGGAGACCCAGTACTTC.

V and J are TRBV19 and TRBJ2-7, with D perhaps matching TRBD2 (5 bases). CDR1 is LNHDA, CDR2 SQIVND, per germline (reference sequence). The ends were cut back, 5 bases at V and 0 bases at J, with 8 bases in the middle. The CDR3 extends over 13 amino acids. The chain's CDR3 is CASSSGSSYEQYF. The CDR3 DNA follows: TGTGCCAGTAGTTCGGGAAGCTCCTACGAGCAGTACTTC.

In DNA, the CDR3 is TGTGCCAGCAGCCCTATACGGTGGGCTAGCGGTCTTCAAAGCCTCTCCTACAATGAGCAGTTCTTC. This gives the protein CASSPIRWASGLQSLSYNEQFF. The V and J genes are TRBV27 and TRBJ2-1, with 7 bases matching TRBD2. Germline trimming cut 6 bases from V and 0 bases from J; bases unmatched to any gene: 26. Germline values: CDR1 MNHEY, CDR2 SMNVEV (reference sequence). This CDR3 spans 22 amino acids.

The chain employs TRBV7-9 and TRBJ1-3; D unclear. Trimming pared 1 base from V and 4 bases from J, leaving 20 bases between. Germline lookup yields CDR1 SEHNR and CDR2 FQNEAQ (reference sequence). This CDR3 region has 18 residues. CDR3 sequence: CASSLDIFLGPGGNTIYF. The DNA of the CDR3 is TGTGCCAGCAGCTTAGATATTTTTCTTGGCCCGGGGGGAAACACCATATATTTT. The whole variable domain, filled in from reference TRBV7-9 and TRBJ1-3, reads DTGVSQNPRHKITKRGQNVTFRCDPISEHNRLYWYRQTLGQGPEFLTYFQNEAQLEKSRLLSDRFSAERPKGSFSTLEIQRTEQGDSAMYLCASSLDIFLGPGGNTIYFGEGSWLTVV.

V gene TRBV19 combines with J gene TRBJ1-2, with D possibly TRBD1 on 6 matching bases. Germline V gene lookup returns CDR1 LNHDA and CDR2 SQIVND (reference sequence). V gave up 7 bases and J gave up 7 bases, with 16 bases separating them. CDR3 size: 13 residues. The CDR3 DNA reads TGTGCCAGTAACCCGGGACAAGCTAGTGGCTACACCTTC. Translation gives CASNPGQASGYTF. The full variable domain, completed using reference TRBV19 and TRBJ1-2, is DGGITQSPKYLFRKEGQNVTLSCEQNLNHDAMYWYRQDPGQGLRLIYYSQIVNDFQKGDIAEGYSVSREKKESFPLTVTSAQKNPTAFYLCASNPGQASGYTFGSGTRLTVV.

The V and J genes are TRBV9 and TRBJ2-3; 11 bases fit TRBD2. Germline V lookup: CDR1 SGDLS, CDR2 YYNGEE. This CDR3 is built from 14 residues. After removal of 4 bases from V and 4 bases from J, the junction contained 2 bases not matched to a gene. CDR3 residues: CASSIAGGADTQYF. In DNA, the CDR3 is TGTGCCAGCAGCATAGCGGGAGGGGCAGATACGCAGTATTTT.

The V and J genes are TRBV18 and TRBJ1-1; 8 nucleotides line up with TRBD1. The CDR3 covers 14 residues. Germline V gene data show CDR1 as KGHSH and CDR2 as LQKENI. The junction had 8 bases not matched to a gene; V was cut back by 5 bases and J by 6 bases. The DNA of the CDR3 is TGTGCCAGCTCATACGGGCAGGGGGCCTCTGAAGCTTTCTTT. It translates to CASSYGQGASEAFF.

V gene TRBV7-2 combines with J gene TRBJ2-5; TRBD2 agrees at 7 bases. The DNA end lines up better with TRBJ2-7; the J call may be wrong. In germline, CDR1 is SGHTA, CDR2 FQGNSA. This CDR3 region has 14 residues. The CDR3 DNA reads TGTGCCAGCAGTCCGCTAGCGGATTCCTACGAGCAGTACTTC. Translating gives CASSPLADSYEQYF.

V usage is TRBV5-4 and J usage is TRBJ1-2; the D gene is possibly TRBD1 (6 bases). Per the germline V gene, CDR1 is SGHNT and CDR2 is YYREEE (reference sequence). Trimming cost V 0 bases and J 4 bases, with 10 bases left between them. The CDR3 has 14 residues. CDR3 in amino acids: CASSLEQGGYGYTF. The DNA of the CDR3 is TGTGCCAGCAGCTTGGAACAGGGCGGCTATGGCTACACCTTC.

The rearrangement joins TRBV11-2 to TRBJ2-7; 7 bases are a match to TRBD2. The CDR3 sequence is 14 residues long. The J segment lost 6 bases and the V segment lost 5 bases, leaving 10 bases of the junction unmatched. The germline V gene encodes CDR1 SGHAT and CDR2 FQNNGV. The chain's CDR3 is CASSQTGGKREQYF. In DNA form, the CDR3 reads TGTGCCAGCAGCCAAACCGGGGGGAAACGCGAGCAGTACTTC.

Only a few counts were recorded for this clone. The chain uses TRBV2 and TRBJ2-7; the D gene is possibly TRBD2 (5 bases). The V gene's germline CDR1 is SNHLY and CDR2 FYNNEI. The CDR3 consists of 14 residues. Trimming removed 5 bases from V and 0 bases from J, with 11 bases in between. The CDR3 DNA sequence: TGTGCCAGCAGTCAGGAGGCGGACTCCTACGAGCAGTACTTC. Translating gives CASSQEADSYEQYF.